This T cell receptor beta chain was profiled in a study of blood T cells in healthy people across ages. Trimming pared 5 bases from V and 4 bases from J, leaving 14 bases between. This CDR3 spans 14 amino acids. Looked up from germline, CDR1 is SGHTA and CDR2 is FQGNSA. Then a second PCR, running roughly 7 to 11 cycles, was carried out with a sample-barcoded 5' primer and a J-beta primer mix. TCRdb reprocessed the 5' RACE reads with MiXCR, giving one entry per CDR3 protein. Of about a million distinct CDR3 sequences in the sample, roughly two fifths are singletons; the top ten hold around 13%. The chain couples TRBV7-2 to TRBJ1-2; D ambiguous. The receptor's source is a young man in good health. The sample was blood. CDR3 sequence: CASSPMPGGYGYTF. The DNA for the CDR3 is TGTGCCAGCAGCCCAATGCCCGGAGGCTATGGCTACACCTTC.